This T cell receptor beta chain stems from a study of cytomegalovirus exposure and HLA in healthy donors. Findings and caveats of the study: In a later analysis, HLA-associated TCR beta chains were more clonally expanded than equally common others.

On this clone: Antigen: not known.

PCR involved 60 Vbeta and 13 Jbeta primers. The data were produced by immunoSEQ multiplex PCR, yet TCRdb's version contains in-frame clones alone and is incomplete. The data show over 100,000 clones, with about 78% seen just once and about 4.4% held by the top ten. Germline lookup yields CDR1 SEHNR and CDR2 FQNEAQ (reference sequence). The junction had 7 bases not matched to a gene; V was cut back by 1 base and J by 2 bases. The CDR3 is 17 amino acids. The chain is built from TRBV7-9 and TRBJ1-5; 8 bases fit TRBD1. The sequenced sample was PBMCs. The source is a man aged 45-65 years in good health and CMV-seropositive. The CDR3 region has the DNA TGTGCCAGCAGCTTAGGGGCAGGGGGCCAGGGCAATCAGCCCCAGCATTTT. The encoded protein is CASSLGAGGQGNQPQHF.